Each of the 8 T cell receptor beta chains below was sequenced from the same sample in a study of T cell responses to AZD1222 COVID-19 vaccine. TCRdb keeps only in-frame clones here, not all; method: immunoSEQ multiplex PCR. The table lists 150,000 to 200,000 clones, approximately 93% of them singletons, with 0.7% to 0.9% in the top ten. Here the sequenced sample was peripheral blood, taken on day 0 of AZD1222 vaccination. These receptors all stem from an adult in good health.

This chain connects TRBV18 to TRBJ2-7; D uncertain. The germline CDR1 and CDR2 sequences are KGHSH and LQKENI. V dropped 2 bases and J dropped 6 bases, with 5 bases sitting between them. The CDR3 runs 11 residues. In DNA form, the CDR3 reads TGTGCCAGCTCACCAAGCCGCGAGCAGTACTTC. Translating gives CASSPSREQYF.

This chain joins TRBV5-6 and TRBJ2-5; a possible D gene is TRBD2 (6 bases). The CDR3 runs 14 residues. V lost 2 bases, J lost 2 bases, and 10 bases lay in between. Per germline, CDR1 SGHDT and CDR2 YYEEEE. CDR3 sequence reads: CASSFGTLQETQYF. The DNA for the CDR3 is TGTGCCAGCAGCTTTGGGACTCTTCAAGAGACCCAGTACTTC.

For the CDR3, the DNA is TGTGCCAGCAGTGAAGAAGGGAACACTGAAGCTTTCTTT. It encodes CASSEEGNTEAFF. The gene calls are TRBV2 and TRBJ1-1; D call uncertain. The CDR3 runs to 13 residues. CDR1 and CDR2 (germline): SNHLY, FYNNEI. Trimming took 1 base from V and 1 from J, leaving 4 bases between them.

The gene calls are TRBV5-6 and TRBJ2-3; D remains ambiguous. This CDR3 is 14 amino acids long. V lost 0 bases and J lost 4, with 9 bases in between. Germline V gene sequence: CDR1 SGHDT, CDR2 YYEEEE. CDR3 coding DNA: TGTGCCAGCAGCTTGGCGCGTTCGGCAGATACGCAGTATTTT. This codes for CASSLARSADTQYF.

This rearrangement joins TRBV7-3 to TRBJ1-1, with D possibly matching TRBD1 (5 bases). The V end was cut by 6 bases, the J end by 5 bases, with 16 bases between. Germline values: CDR1 SGHTA, CDR2 FQGTGA. The CDR3 spans 14 residues. This CDR3 is CASRPTAGRTEAFF. CDR3 nucleotides: TGTGCCAGCAGGCCAACAGCGGGGCGAACTGAAGCTTTCTTT.

This chain connects TRBV16 to TRBJ2-7; 11 bases are shared with TRBD1. There are 13 residues in the CDR3. The V gene end was trimmed by 4 bases and the J gene end by 7 bases; junction bases not matched to a gene: 3. Germline-derived CDR1 and CDR2 are KGHSY and FQNENV. The CDR3 region has the DNA TGTGCCAGCAGCCGGGACAGGGGGGATGAGCAGTACTTC. Its protein product is CASSRDRGDEQYF.

The chain employs TRBV6-5 and TRBJ2-3; D gene unclear. Per germline, CDR1 MNHEY and CDR2 SVGAGI. The CDR3 extends over 13 amino acids. V was pared by 1 base and J by 3 bases, with 5 bases between. CDR3 region: CASSYLVTDTQYF. The DNA for the CDR3 is TGTGCCAGCAGTTACTTGGTTACAGATACGCAGTATTTT.

In its sample, this clone was seen once. This chain links TRBV13 with TRBJ2-7, with D tentatively TRBD2 (5 bases). Trimming removed 1 base at V and 6 bases at J, with 10 bases between. Germline CDR1 is PRHDT and CDR2 is FYEKMQ (reference sequence). CDR3 length equals 13 residues. CDR3 protein: CASSLVKEAEQYF. DNA for the CDR3: TGTGCCAGCAGCTTAGTCAAGGAGGCCGAGCAGTACTTC.